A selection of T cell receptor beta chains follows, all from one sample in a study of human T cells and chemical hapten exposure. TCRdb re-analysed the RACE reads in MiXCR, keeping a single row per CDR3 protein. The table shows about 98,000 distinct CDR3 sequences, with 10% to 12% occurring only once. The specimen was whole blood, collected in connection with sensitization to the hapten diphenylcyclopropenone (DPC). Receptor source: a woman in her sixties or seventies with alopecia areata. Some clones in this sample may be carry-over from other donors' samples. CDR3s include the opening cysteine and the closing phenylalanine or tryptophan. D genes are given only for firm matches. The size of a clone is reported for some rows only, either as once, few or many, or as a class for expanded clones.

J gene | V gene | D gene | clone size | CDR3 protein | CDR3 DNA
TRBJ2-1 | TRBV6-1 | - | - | CASSEVAQIIYNEQFF | TGTGCCAGCAGTGAAGTCGCACAGATAATATACAATGAGCAGTTCTTC
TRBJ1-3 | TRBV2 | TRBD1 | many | CASRRAGQDFSGNTIYF | TGTGCCAGCAGGAGAGCGGGACAGGACTTCTCTGGAAACACCATATATTTT
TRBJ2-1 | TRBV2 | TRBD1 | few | CASPRDRGHNEQFF | TGTGCCAGCCCCCGGGACAGGGGGCACAATGAGCAGTTCTTC
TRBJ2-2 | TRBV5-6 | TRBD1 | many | CASIPQGDPNTGELFF | TGTGCCAGCATCCCCCAGGGGGATCCGAACACCGGGGAGCTGTTTTTT
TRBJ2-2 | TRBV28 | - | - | CASSPHGQGYPGELFF | TGTGCCAGCAGTCCCCACGGGCAGGGTTACCCCGGGGAGCTGTTTTTT
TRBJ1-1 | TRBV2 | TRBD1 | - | CASSEQGEANTEAFF | TGTGCCAGCAGTGAGCAGGGGGAGGCGAACACTGAAGCTTTCTTT
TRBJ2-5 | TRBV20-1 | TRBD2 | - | CSARSTSGAETQYF | TGCAGTGCTAGGTCGACTAGCGGGGCGGAGACCCAGTACTTC
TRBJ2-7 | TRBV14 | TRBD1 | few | CASSPDRALTYEQYF | TGTGCCAGCAGCCCGGACAGGGCCTTGACCTACGAGCAGTACTTC
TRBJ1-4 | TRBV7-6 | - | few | CASSSAVATNEKLFF | TGTGCCAGCAGTTCGGCGGTTGCAACTAATGAAAAACTGTTTTTT
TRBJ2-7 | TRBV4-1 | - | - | CASSQNAEGQSFSYEQYF | TGCGCCAGCAGCCAGAACGCGGAGGGACAGAGCTTCTCCTACGAGCAGTACTTC
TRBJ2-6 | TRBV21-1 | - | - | CASSKEPRSGISGANVLTF | TGTGCCAGCAGCAAAGAACCGCGTAGCGGGATCTCTGGGGCCAACGTCCTGACTTTC
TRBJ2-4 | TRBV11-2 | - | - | CASSLDQPQRPYF | TGTGCCAGCAGCTTAGATCAGCCGCAGCGGCCGTACTTC
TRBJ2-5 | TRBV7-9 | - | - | CASSLVRGQETQYF | TGTGCCAGCAGCTTAGTCAGGGGACAAGAGACCCAGTACTTC
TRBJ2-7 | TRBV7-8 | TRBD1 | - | CASSSRQGLYEQYF | TGTGCCAGCAGCTCACGACAGGGGCTCTACGAGCAGTACTTC
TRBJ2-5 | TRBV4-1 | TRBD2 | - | CASSQRDLTSGGQETQYF | TGCGCCAGCAGCCAACGAGATCTGACTAGCGGGGGACAAGAGACCCAGTACTTC
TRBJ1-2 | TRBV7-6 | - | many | CASSLPTVPDYGYTF | TGTGCCAGCAGCCTACCGACAGTTCCGGACTATGGCTACACCTTC
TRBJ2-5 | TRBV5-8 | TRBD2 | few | CASSSAGTSGGSGLAQYF | TGTGCCAGCAGCTCAGCCGGGACTAGCGGGGGGTCCGGTTTGGCCCAGTACTTC
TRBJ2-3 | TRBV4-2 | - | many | CASSQDRTTRGYF | TGTGCCAGCAGCCAAGATAGGACTACCCGAGGGTATTTT
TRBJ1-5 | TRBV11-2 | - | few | CASSPNTGNRGSNQPQHF | TGTGCCAGCAGCCCGAACACAGGGAATAGAGGTTCGAATCAGCCCCAGCATTTT
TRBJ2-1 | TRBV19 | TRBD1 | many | CATSGQGVINEQFF | TGTGCCACTTCGGGACAGGGGGTGATCAATGAGCAGTTCTTC
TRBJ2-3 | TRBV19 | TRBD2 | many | CASSIGLAGAYRGENTQYF | TGTGCCAGTAGTATCGGGCTAGCGGGGGCCTACCGGGGCGAAAATACGCAGTATTTT
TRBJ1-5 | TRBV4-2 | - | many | CASSQFLGDNNQPQHF | TGTGCCAGCAGCCAATTTTTAGGGGACAACAATCAGCCCCAGCATTTT
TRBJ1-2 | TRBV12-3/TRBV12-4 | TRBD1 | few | CASSLGDRGTYGYTF | TGTGCCAGCAGTTTAGGAGACAGGGGAACATATGGCTACACCTTC
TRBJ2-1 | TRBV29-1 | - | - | CSVPGVLVNEQFF | TGCAGCGTCCCCGGAGTACTAGTGAATGAGCAGTTCTTC
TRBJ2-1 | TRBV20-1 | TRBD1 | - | CSARQGTGGSGEQFF | TGCAGTGCTAGACAAGGGACAGGGGGATCCGGTGAGCAGTTCTTC
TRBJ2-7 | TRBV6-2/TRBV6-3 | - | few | CASSYYPVTYEQYF | TGTGCCAGCAGTTACTACCCAGTAACCTACGAGCAGTACTTC
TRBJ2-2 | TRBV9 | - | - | CASSVGVSTGELFF | TGTGCCAGCAGCGTAGGGGTCTCTACCGGGGAGCTGTTTTTT
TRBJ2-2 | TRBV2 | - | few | CASSGNTGELFF | TGTGCCAGCAGTGGGAACACCGGGGAGCTGTTTTTT
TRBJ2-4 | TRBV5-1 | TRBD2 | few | CASSQGLASSIQYF | TGCGCCAGCAGCCAAGGACTAGCGTCCAGCATTCAGTACTTC
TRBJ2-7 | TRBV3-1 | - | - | CASSQDKGLEQYF | TGTGCCAGCAGCCAAGATAAGGGGCTCGAGCAGTACTTC
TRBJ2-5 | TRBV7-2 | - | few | CASSLGSQKETQYF | TGTGCCAGCAGCTTAGGGTCCCAGAAAGAGACCCAGTACTTC
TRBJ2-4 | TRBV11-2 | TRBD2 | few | CASSLRGGGYIQYF | TGTGCCAGCAGCTTACGTGGGGGGGGATACATTCAGTACTTC
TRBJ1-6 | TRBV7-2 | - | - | CASSLGRLGTRAYNSPLHF | TGTGCCAGCAGCTTAGGTCGTCTCGGGACGCGGGCGTATAATTCACCCCTCCACTTT
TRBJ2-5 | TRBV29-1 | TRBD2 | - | CSVAQRGIVETQYF | TGCAGCGTTGCCCAGCGGGGGATCGTAGAGACCCAGTACTTC
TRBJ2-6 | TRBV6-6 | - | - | CASGDWGSGANVLTF | TGTGCCAGCGGGGACTGGGGCTCTGGGGCCAACGTCCTGACTTTC
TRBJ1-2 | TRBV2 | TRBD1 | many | CASSPTDRDNYGYTF | TGTGCCAGCAGTCCCACGGACAGGGATAACTATGGCTACACCTTC
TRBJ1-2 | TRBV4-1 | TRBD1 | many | CASRTWTGQSGYTF | TGCGCCAGCAGAACCTGGACAGGGCAGAGTGGCTACACCTTC
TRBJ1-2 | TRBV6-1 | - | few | CASSEHPGRVNYGYTF | TGTGCCAGCAGTGAACACCCGGGAAGGGTTAACTATGGCTACACCTTC
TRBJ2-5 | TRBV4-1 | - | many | CASSQEPARETQYF | TGCGCCAGCAGCCAAGAGCCTGCCAGGGAGACCCAGTACTTC
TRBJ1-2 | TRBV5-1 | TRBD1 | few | CASSPGQVDYTF | TGCGCCAGCAGCCCAGGACAGGTTGACTACACCTTC
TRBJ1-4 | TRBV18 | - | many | CASSPRRQKNEKLFF | TGTGCCAGCTCACCAAGGAGACAGAAGAATGAAAAACTGTTTTTT
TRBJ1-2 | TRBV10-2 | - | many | CASSEGNYGYTF | TGTGCCAGCAGTGAGGGGAACTATGGCTACACCTTC
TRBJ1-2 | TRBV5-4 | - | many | CASSLDRTNYGYTF | TGTGCCAGCAGCTTGGACAGAACCAACTATGGCTACACCTTC
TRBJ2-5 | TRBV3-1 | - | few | CASSQDRGTAETQYF | TGTGCCAGCAGCCAAGATCGGGGGACGGCAGAGACCCAGTACTTC
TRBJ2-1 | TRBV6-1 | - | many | CASSEAGSSYNEQFF | TGTGCCAGCAGTGAAGCGGGCTCATCCTACAATGAGCAGTTCTTC
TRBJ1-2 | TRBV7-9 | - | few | CASSARTEPNYGYTF | TGTGCCAGCAGCGCCCGGACAGAGCCTAACTATGGCTACACCTTC
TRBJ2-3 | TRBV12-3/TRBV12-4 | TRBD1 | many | CASSLETGGLADTQYF | TGTGCCAGCAGTTTGGAGACAGGGGGCCTGGCAGATACGCAGTATTTT
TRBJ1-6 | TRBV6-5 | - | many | CASSSGFGYSPLHF | TGTGCCAGCAGTAGTGGATTTGGTTATTCACCCCTCCACTTT
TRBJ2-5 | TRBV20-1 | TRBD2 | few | CSAERGASGGILQETQYF | TGCAGTGCTGAGAGAGGGGCTAGCGGGGGGATCTTACAAGAGACCCAGTACTTC
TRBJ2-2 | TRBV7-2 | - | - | CASSLVGATGELFF | TGTGCCAGCAGCTTAGTTGGGGCCACCGGGGAGCTGTTTTTT
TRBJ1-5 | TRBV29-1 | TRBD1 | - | CSVATGGTGNQPQHF | TGCAGCGTCGCGACAGGGGGAACCGGCAATCAGCCCCAGCATTTT
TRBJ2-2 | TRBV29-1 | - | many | CSVWISGELFF | TGCAGCGTTTGGATTTCCGGGGAGCTGTTTTTT
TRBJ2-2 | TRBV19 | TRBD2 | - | CASSPWTSAGELFF | TGTGCCAGTAGTCCTTGGACTAGCGCCGGGGAGCTGTTTTTT
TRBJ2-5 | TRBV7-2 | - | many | CASSLGGRAQETQYF | TGTGCCAGCAGCTTAGGGGGCAGGGCCCAAGAGACCCAGTACTTC
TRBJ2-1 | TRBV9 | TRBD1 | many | CASSVDGQGMNEQFF | TGTGCCAGCAGCGTAGATGGACAGGGCATGAATGAGCAGTTCTTC
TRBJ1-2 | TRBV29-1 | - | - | CTGQNNYGYTF | TGCACCGGACAGAATAACTATGGCTACACCTTC
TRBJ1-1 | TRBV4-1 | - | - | CASSQVSGALTEAFF | TGCGCCAGCAGCCAAGTCTCGGGGGCTTTAACTGAAGCTTTCTTT
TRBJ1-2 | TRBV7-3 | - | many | CASSPSPTETLDGYTF | TGTGCCAGCAGCCCGTCACCGACAGAAACTTTGGATGGCTACACCTTC
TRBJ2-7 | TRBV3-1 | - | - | CASSQSFSWVRRGPYEQYF | TGTGCCAGCAGCCAATCCTTCAGTTGGGTACGCCGAGGGCCCTACGAGCAGTACTTC
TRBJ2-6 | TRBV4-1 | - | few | CASSPWGTQYSGANVLTF | TGCGCCAGCAGCCCTTGGGGCACACAGTACTCTGGGGCCAACGTCCTGACTTTC